What follows are 19 T cell receptor beta chains derived from one specimen sequenced in a study of identical twins (dated by TCRdb to about 2016). The library relied on 5' RACE. Sequencing relied on an Illumina HiSeq 2000. TCRdb itself trimmed the public reads at Q25 with fastp, ran MiXCR and retained productive beta chains. Under each unique CDR3 protein, matching rows form one entry showing the most common genes and DNA. The table for this sample lists hundreds of thousands of distinct CDR3 sequences; 7.5% of them were counted only once. Under 6% of the sample is held by the ten biggest clonotypes. The data also belong to a second study, concerning yellow fever vaccine responses in identical twins.

Input material: CD8+ T cells sorted from blood. The receptors here all came from a woman aged 18-29 years in good health.

This clonotype turned up a few times. The chain recombines TRBV29-1 with TRBJ2-1; 9 bases are shared with TRBD1. In germline, CDR1 is SQVTM, CDR2 ANQGSEA. The CDR3 has 16 amino acids. Unmatched junction bases numbered 7, after V lost 4 bases and J lost 0 bases. CDR3 nucleotide sequence: TGCAGCGTTGTTGGGCTGACAGGGGGCTCCTACAATGAGCAGTTCTTC. Its protein is CSVVGLTGGSYNEQFF.

This clonotype was detected ten times or more. V usage is TRBV7-2 and J usage is TRBJ2-7, with D possibly being TRBD1 (6 bases). Germline values: CDR1 SGHTA, CDR2 FQGNSA. The V gene lost 5 bases and the J gene lost 6 bases, with 20 bases spanning the gap. The CDR3 length is 15 residues. The CDR3: CASSELTTGYREQYV. In DNA, the CDR3 is TGTGCCAGCAGCGAACTTACCACAGGGTACCGCGAGCAGTACGTC.

The genes are TRBV6-5 and TRBJ2-7, with D unresolved. Per the germline V gene, CDR1 is MNHEY and CDR2 is SVGAGI. The V and J ends lost 2 bases and 4 bases respectively, with 15 bases between them. The CDR3 is 15 amino acids. CDR3: CASSYGNYASYEQYF. As DNA, the CDR3 is TGTGCCAGCAGTTACGGGAACTACGCCTCATACGAGCAGTACTTC.

This chain uses TRBV7-6 with TRBJ2-2, with 10 bases matching TRBD1. The junction had 8 bases not matched to a gene; V was cut back by 0 bases and J by 4 bases. The CDR3 has 18 residues. The germline gives CDR1 SGHVS, CDR2 FNYEAQ. CDR3 sequence reads: CASSLATGTGEVTGELFF. The CDR3 bases are TGTGCCAGCAGCTTAGCGACCGGGACAGGGGAGGTCACCGGGGAGCTGTTTTTT.

This clonotype was counted only a few times. The chain employs TRBV2 and TRBJ2-5, with no clear D. The length of the CDR3 is 16 residues. V gave up 4 bases and J gave up 3 bases, with 18 bases separating them. Germline assignment: CDR1 SNHLY and CDR2 FYNNEI. As DNA, the CDR3 is TGTGCCAGCAGTGTATCGGTAGCTAGACCTAAAGAGACCCAGTACTTC. Protein: CASSVSVARPKETQYF.

This clonotype came up a few times. CDR3 in amino acids: CASSEREKDEKLFF. CDR3 coding DNA: TGCGCCAGCAGTGAGAGAGAAAAGGATGAAAAACTGTTTTTT. The chain joins TRBV10-1 to TRBJ1-4; no clear D. Germline lookup yields CDR1 WNHNN and CDR2 SYGVQD (reference sequence). Trimming removed 2 bases at V and 6 bases at J, with 10 bases between. The CDR3 is 14 amino acids.

This clonotype was seen ten or more times. The chain employs TRBV9 and TRBJ2-1, with 7 bases matching TRBD2. The CDR3 is 15 amino acids. J lost 0 bases, V lost 4 bases, and 4 bases had no gene match. Per germline, CDR1 SGDLS and CDR2 YYNGEE. CDR3 sequence (DNA): TGTGCCAGCAGCACCAGCGGGACCTCCTACAATGAGCAGTTCTTC. This gives the protein CASSTSGTSYNEQFF.

Ten or more counts support this clonotype. The V and J genes are TRBV27 and TRBJ2-2; possibly TRBD1 for D (6 bases). Trimming took 3 bases from V and 6 from J, leaving 14 bases between them. The germline V gene encodes CDR1 MNHEY and CDR2 SMNVEV (reference sequence). There are 15 residues in the CDR3. CDR3 residues: CASSFVLGGSGELFF. The CDR3 DNA reads as TGTGCCAGCAGTTTTGTTCTAGGGGGATCCGGGGAGCTGTTTTTT.

The table lists this clonotype with many counts. This sequence joins TRBV25-1 and TRBJ2-5; D remains unclear. Germline-derived CDR1 and CDR2 are MGHDK and SYGVNS. The germline V and J ends were trimmed by 3 bases and 4 bases, with 3 bases remaining between them. The CDR3 is 11 residues long. CDR3 in DNA: TGTGCCAGCAGTGACGGAGAGACCCAGTACTTC. The encoded protein is CASSDGETQYF. Variable domain in full (rest from reference TRBV25-1 and TRBJ2-5): EADIYQTPRYLVIGTGKKITLECSQTMGHDKMYWYQQDPGMELHLIHYSYGVNSTEKGDLSSESTVSRIRTEHFPLTLESARPSHTSQYLCASSDGETQYFGPGTRLLVL.

The table lists this clonotype with a few counts. This sequence joins TRBV4-1 and TRBJ2-7; 8 bases line up with TRBD1. Germline CDR1 MGHRA, CDR2 YSYEKL. J was trimmed by 2 bases and V by 4 bases; bases with no gene match: 7. This CDR3 has 15 residues. CDR3 bases: TGCGCCAGCAGCCGCGGGACAGGAGAAACCTACGAGCAGTACTTC. Translation gives CASSRGTGETYEQYF.

In this sample, this clonotype turned up many times. The genes are TRBV7-9 and TRBJ2-5, with 12 bases lining up with TRBD1. Losses at the gene ends were 5 bases for V and 3 bases for J; bases not matched to a gene: 7. The CDR3 has 16 amino acids. Germline V lookup: CDR1 SEHNR, CDR2 FQNEAQ (reference sequence). The CDR3 nucleotides read TGTGCCAGCAGCCACCGGGACAGGGGGCTGAAAGAGACCCAGTACTTC. The encoded protein is CASSHRDRGLKETQYF.

This sequence joins TRBV27 and TRBJ2-1; no reliable D call. The CDR3 is 13 amino acids. The germline gives CDR1 MNHEY, CDR2 SMNVEV (reference sequence). V was shortened by 4 bases and J by 8 bases, with 12 bases between the two germline ends. The CDR3 loop reads CASSYSAAYEQFF. The DNA for the CDR3 is TGTGCCAGCAGTTATTCAGCAGCGTATGAGCAGTTCTTC.

The sample holds a few counts of this clonotype. V is TRBV6-4 and J is TRBJ2-1; 11 nucleotides line up with TRBD1. The V segment lost 5 bases and the J segment 1 base; nucleotides outside the gene matches: 22. Per germline, CDR1 MRHNA and CDR2 SNTAGT. The CDR3 loop spans 22 amino acids. The chain's CDR3 is CASSPRDRGLAIAAGSYNEQFF. DNA of the CDR3: TGTGCCAGCAGTCCCCGGGACAGGGGGTTAGCGATAGCGGCTGGGTCCTACAATGAGCAGTTCTTC.

The sample holds many counts of this clonotype. The chain has TRBV20-1 and TRBJ2-2, with 9 bases lining up with TRBD2. CDR1 is DFQATT, CDR2 SNEGSKA, per germline (reference sequence). The CDR3 runs to 15 residues. V shed 4 bases and J 4 bases; nucleotides not matched to a gene: 7. In DNA, the CDR3 is TGCAGTGCTAAGCGGCGGGGGGGCGGCACCGGGGAGCTGTTTTTT. Translating gives CSAKRRGGGTGELFF.

The table lists this clonotype with a few counts. The CDR3, as DNA: TGTGCCAGCAGCCACGGTGAAGCTTTCTTT. It translates to CASSHGEAFF. The chain is built from TRBV7-9 and TRBJ1-1, with D unresolved. The CDR3 totals 10 residues. V was clipped by 5 bases and J by 7 bases, with 5 bases between them. CDR1 SEHNR and CDR2 FQNEAQ come from the germline V gene (reference sequence).

This clonotype was seen many times. This rearrangement joins TRBV5-1 to TRBJ2-1; 12 bases are shared with TRBD1. V gave up 4 bases and J gave up 2 bases; unmatched junction bases: 13. Per the germline V gene, CDR1 is SGHRS and CDR2 is YFSETQ. The CDR3 is made up of 19 amino acids. The CDR3 spells CASSPRGTGGLWPYNEQFF. The DNA of the CDR3 is TGCGCCAGCAGCCCCAGGGGGACAGGGGGCCTTTGGCCCTACAATGAGCAGTTCTTC.

This clonotype has ten or more counts. The chain combines TRBV5-8 with TRBJ2-2; D remains ambiguous. There are 15 residues in the CDR3. The V and J ends lost 0 bases and 2 bases respectively, with 8 bases between them. In germline, CDR1 is SGHTS, CDR2 YDEGEE. The chain's CDR3 is CASSLDADNTGELFF. CDR3 DNA: TGTGCCAGCAGCTTGGACGCGGATAACACCGGGGAGCTGTTTTTT. The full variable domain, in which reference TRBV5-8 and TRBJ2-2 provide the parts outside the CDR3, is EAGVTQSPTHLIKTRGQQATLRCSPISGHTSVYWYQQALGLGLQFLLWYDEGEERNRGNFPPRFSGRQFPNYSSELNVNALELEDSALYLCASSLDADNTGELFFGEGSRLTVL.

The genes are TRBV12-3 or TRBV12-4 and TRBJ2-7, with 7 bases identical to TRBD2. V lost 7 bases and J lost 2; bases outside the gene matches: 8. This CDR3 comprises 14 residues. For the CDR3, the DNA is TGTGCCAGCAACAATGGCGGGAGACCCTACGAGCAGTACTTC. This encodes CASNNGGRPYEQYF.

The V call is TRBV13, the J call TRBJ1-6; TRBD1 matches 8 bases. The CDR3 length is 16 residues. Looked up from germline, CDR1 is PRHDT and CDR2 is FYEKMQ (reference sequence). Trimming removed 6 bases from V and 1 base from J; junction bases left unmatched: 5. CDR3 amino acids: CASSFQGASYNSPLHF. CDR3 coding DNA: TGTGCCAGCAGTTTTCAGGGGGCTTCCTATAATTCACCCCTCCACTTT.